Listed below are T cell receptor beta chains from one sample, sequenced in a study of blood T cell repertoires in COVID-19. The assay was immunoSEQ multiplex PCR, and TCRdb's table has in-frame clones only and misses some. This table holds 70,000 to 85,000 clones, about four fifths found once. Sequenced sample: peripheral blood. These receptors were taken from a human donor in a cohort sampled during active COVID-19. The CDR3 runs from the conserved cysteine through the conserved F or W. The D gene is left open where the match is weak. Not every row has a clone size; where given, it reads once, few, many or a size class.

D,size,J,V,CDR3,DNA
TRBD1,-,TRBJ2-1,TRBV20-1,CSASRGQEQFF,TGCAGTGCTAGTCGGGGACAGGAGCAGTTCTTC
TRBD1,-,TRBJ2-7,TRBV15,CATSGPQGRGREQYF,TGTGCCACCAGCGGACCACAGGGAAGGGGGCGCGAGCAGTACTTC
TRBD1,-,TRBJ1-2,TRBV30,CAWTGTGYGYTF,TGTGCCTGGACCGGGACAGGGTATGGCTACACCTTC
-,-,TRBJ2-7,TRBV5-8,CASSPTWADEQYF,TGTGCCAGCAGCCCCACCTGGGCTGACGAGCAGTACTTC
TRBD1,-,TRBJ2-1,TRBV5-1,CASSLRGQGKREQFF,TGCGCCAGCAGCCTAAGAGGACAGGGCAAAAGGGAGCAGTTCTTC
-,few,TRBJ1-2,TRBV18,CASSPPESGGRGYTF,TGTGCCAGCTCACCCCCCGAATCTGGGGGCAGGGGCTACACCTTC
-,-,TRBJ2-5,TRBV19,CATSRGLQETQYF,TGTGCCACGTCCCGAGGACTCCAAGAGACCCAGTACTTC
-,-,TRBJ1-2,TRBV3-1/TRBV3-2,CASSLGPGGVDYTF,TGTGCCAGCAGCCTTGGGCCTGGCGGGGTGGACTACACCTTC
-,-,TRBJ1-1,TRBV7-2,CASTSLGGTEAFF,TGTGCCAGCACATCCCTCGGCGGGACTGAAGCTTTCTTT
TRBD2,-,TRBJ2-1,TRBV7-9,CASSQRLAGGNEQFF,TGTGCCAGCAGCCAAAGACTAGCGGGAGGAAATGAGCAGTTCTTC
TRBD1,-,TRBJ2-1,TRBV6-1,CASSEQGQGRYEQFF,TGTGCCAGCAGTGAACAGGGACAGGGGAGGTATGAGCAGTTCTTC
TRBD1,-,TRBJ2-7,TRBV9,CASSVGQGGEQYF,TGTGCCAGCAGCGTTGGACAGGGTGGCGAGCAGTACTTC
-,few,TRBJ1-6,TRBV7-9,CASSSAIREEAPLHF,TGTGCCAGCAGCTCTGCGATCCGGGAAGAGGCACCCCTCCACTTT
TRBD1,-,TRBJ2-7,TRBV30,CAWSGRSGTGLYEQYF,TGTGCCTGGAGTGGCCGCTCCGGGACAGGGCTCTACGAGCAGTACTTC
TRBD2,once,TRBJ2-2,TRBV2,CASRERSGGTGELFF,TGTGCCAGCAGGGAGCGGTCGGGGGGAACCGGGGAGCTGTTTTTT
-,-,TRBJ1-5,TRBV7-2,CASSLERGQPQHF,TGTGCCAGCAGCTTAGAAAGAGGACAGCCCCAGCATTTT
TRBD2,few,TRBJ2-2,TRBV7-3,CASSSVGGAGELFF,TGTGCCAGCAGCTCGGTGGGAGGGGCCGGGGAGCTGTTTTTT
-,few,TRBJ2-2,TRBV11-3,CASSRSVTGELFF,TGTGCCAGCAGCCGGAGCGTCACCGGGGAGCTGTTTTTT
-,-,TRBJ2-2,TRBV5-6,CASSLQGRGNTGELFF,TGTGCCAGCAGCCTTCAAGGGCGGGGGAACACCGGGGAGCTGTTTTTT
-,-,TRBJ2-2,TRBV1,CTSTRTSGENTGELFF,TGCACCAGCACCCGGACTAGCGGGGAAAACACCGGGGAGCTGTTTTTT
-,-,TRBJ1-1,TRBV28,CASSLRDTEAFF,TGTGCCAGCAGTTTACGAGACACTGAAGCTTTCTTT
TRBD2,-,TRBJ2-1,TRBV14,CASSQGLVSYNEQFF,TGTGCCAGCAGCCAGGGACTAGTTTCCTACAATGAGCAGTTCTTC
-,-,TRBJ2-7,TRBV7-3,CASSAGGYGEQYF,TGTGCCAGCAGCGCCGGCGGGTACGGCGAGCAGTACTTC
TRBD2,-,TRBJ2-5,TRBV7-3,CASSFAGGEETQYF,TGTGCCAGCAGCTTTGCGGGAGGGGAAGAGACCCAGTACTTC
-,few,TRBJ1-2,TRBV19,CASSITGTGYTF,TGTGCCAGTAGTATAACGGGTACCGGCTACACCTTC
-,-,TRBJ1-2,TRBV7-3,CASSGGAGRYGYTF,TGTGCCAGCAGCGGTGGGGCTGGGCGCTATGGCTACACCTTC
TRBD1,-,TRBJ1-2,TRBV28,CASSFPGTGKDYGYTF,TGTGCCAGCAGTTTCCCCGGGACAGGGAAGGACTATGGCTACACCTTC
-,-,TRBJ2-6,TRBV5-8,CASSLVVPRANVLTF,TGTGCCAGCAGCTTGGTAGTTCCTCGGGCCAACGTCCTGACTTTC
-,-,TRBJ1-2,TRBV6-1,CASSEARGGGYTF,TGTGCCAGCAGTGAAGCGCGAGGGGGTGGCTACACCTTC
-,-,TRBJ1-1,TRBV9,CASSAVGGGTEAFF,TGTGCCAGCAGCGCGGTGGGGGGTGGCACTGAAGCTTTCTTT
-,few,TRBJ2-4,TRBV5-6,CASSLKLLAKNIQYF,TGTGCCAGCAGCTTGAAACTACTAGCCAAAAACATTCAGTACTTC
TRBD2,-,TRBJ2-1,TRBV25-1,CASSKSLAGGGDEQFF,TGTGCCAGCAGCAAATCACTAGCGGGGGGAGGCGATGAGCAGTTCTTC
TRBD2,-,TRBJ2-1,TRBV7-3,CASSLFPSGSSNEQFF,TGTGCCAGCAGCTTATTTCCTAGCGGGAGTTCTAATGAGCAGTTCTTC
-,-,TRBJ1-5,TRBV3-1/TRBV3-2,CASSQWGEGNQPQHF,TGTGCCAGCAGCCAATGGGGGGAGGGCAATCAGCCCCAGCATTTT
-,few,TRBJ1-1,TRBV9,CASSRTRDTEAFF,TGTGCCAGCAGTAGGACACGAGACACTGAAGCTTTCTTT
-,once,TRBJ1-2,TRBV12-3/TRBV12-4,CASSFNVYGYTF,TGTGCCAGCAGTTTTAATGTCTATGGCTACACCTTC
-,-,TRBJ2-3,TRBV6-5,CASSSTGRPDTQYF,TGTGCCAGCAGTTCCACAGGGCGGCCAGATACGCAGTATTTT
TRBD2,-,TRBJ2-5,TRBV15,CATSRRSGRAGETQYF,TGTGCCACCAGCAGGAGGAGCGGGAGGGCCGGGGAGACCCAGTACTTC
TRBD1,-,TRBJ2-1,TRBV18,CASSLLPLSGTDSYNEQFF,TGTGCCAGCTCACTCTTACCACTCTCCGGGACAGATTCCTACAATGAGCAGTTCTTC
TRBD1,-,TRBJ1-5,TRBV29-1,CSVGTGGADNQPQHF,TGCAGCGTTGGGACAGGGGGCGCGGACAATCAGCCCCAGCATTTT
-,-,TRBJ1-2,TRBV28,CASIPLGDNYGYTF,TGTGCCAGCATCCCGCTAGGTGATAACTATGGCTACACCTTC
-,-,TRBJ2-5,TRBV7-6,CASSRGNSDGETQYF,TGTGCCAGCAGCCGAGGAAATAGCGATGGGGAGACCCAGTACTTC
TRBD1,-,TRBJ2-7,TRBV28,CASSSPFGQGSYEQYF,TGTGCCAGCAGTTCCCCTTTTGGACAGGGCTCCTACGAGCAGTACTTC
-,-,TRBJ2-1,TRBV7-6,CASSLQGGGGKDEQFF,TGTGCCAGCAGCCTCCAAGGGGGGGGAGGAAAGGATGAGCAGTTCTTC
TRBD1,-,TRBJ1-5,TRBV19,CASSPGTDKVPQHF,TGTGCCAGTAGTCCCGGGACAGATAAGGTGCCCCAGCATTTT
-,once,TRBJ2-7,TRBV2,CASTGDSTEQYF,TGTGCCAGCACCGGGGACTCAACCGAGCAGTACTTC
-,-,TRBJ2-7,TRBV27,CASSFREIPHEQYF,TGTGCCAGCAGTTTTCGGGAGATCCCCCACGAGCAGTACTTC
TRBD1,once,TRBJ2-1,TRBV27,CASSLSYRGPIYNEQFF,TGTGCCAGCAGTTTATCCTACAGGGGACCTATCTACAATGAGCAGTTCTTC
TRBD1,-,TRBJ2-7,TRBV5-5,CASSRDSLTYEQYF,TGTGCCAGCAGCCGGGACAGCCTCACCTACGAGCAGTACTTC
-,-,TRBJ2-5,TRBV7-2,CASSLGLGQGIETQYF,TGTGCCAGCAGCTTAGGTTTGGGTCAGGGGATTGAGACCCAGTACTTC
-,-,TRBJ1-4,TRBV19,CASSEGRGGEKLFF,TGTGCCAGTAGTGAGGGACGGGGAGGCGAAAAACTGTTTTTT
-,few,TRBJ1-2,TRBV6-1,CASSELQGGYTF,TGTGCCAGCAGTGAACTCCAGGGGGGCTACACCTTC
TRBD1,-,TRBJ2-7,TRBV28,CASSFGGTGKGSYEQYF,TGTGCCAGCAGTTTTGGCGGGACAGGGAAGGGTTCCTACGAGCAGTACTTC
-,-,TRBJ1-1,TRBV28,CASSSRTGGPSEAFF,TGTGCCAGCAGTTCCCGGACGGGAGGGCCGTCTGAAGCTTTCTTT
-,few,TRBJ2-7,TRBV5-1,CASSPGLPAYEQYF,TGCGCCAGCAGCCCCGGACTCCCGGCCTACGAGCAGTACTTC
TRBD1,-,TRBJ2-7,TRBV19,CASKSGTAPSYEQYF,TGTGCCAGTAAATCCGGGACAGCTCCCTCCTACGAGCAGTACTTC
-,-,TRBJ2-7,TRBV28,CASSSAYEQYF,TGTGCCAGCAGTTCCGCCTACGAGCAGTACTTC
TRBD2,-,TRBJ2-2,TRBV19,CASSSGTRSTGELFF,TGTGCCAGTAGTTCGGGGACTAGGAGCACCGGGGAGCTGTTTTTT
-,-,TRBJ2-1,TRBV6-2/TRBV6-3,CASSQPSRGMRNEQFF,TGTGCCAGCAGCCAACCTTCGAGGGGGATGAGGAATGAGCAGTTCTTC
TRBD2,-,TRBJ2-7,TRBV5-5,CASSFSGGNYEQYF,TGTGCCAGCAGCTTCAGCGGGGGAAACTACGAGCAGTACTTC